This T cell receptor (beta chain) is drawn from a study of technical replicates of blood from a handful of donors. Some clones are missing from TCRdb's copy, which holds only in-frame ones; the method was immunoSEQ multiplex PCR. The sample lists some 82,000 clones, 90% to 95% seen once, with around 0.37% in the top ten. The source of this sequence is a human donor in good health. The specimen was T cells isolated from PBMCs.

The CDR3 is CASSVGTGAYGYTF. DNA for the CDR3: TGTGCCAGCAGCGTCGGGACAGGGGCCTATGGCTACACCTTC. The chain carries TRBV9 and TRBJ1-2, with TRBD1 identical over 10 bases. CDR3 length: 14 residues. With 2 bases clipped from V and 4 bases from J, the junction kept 2 bases outside the gene matches. Germline V lookup: CDR1 SGDLS, CDR2 YYNGEE.